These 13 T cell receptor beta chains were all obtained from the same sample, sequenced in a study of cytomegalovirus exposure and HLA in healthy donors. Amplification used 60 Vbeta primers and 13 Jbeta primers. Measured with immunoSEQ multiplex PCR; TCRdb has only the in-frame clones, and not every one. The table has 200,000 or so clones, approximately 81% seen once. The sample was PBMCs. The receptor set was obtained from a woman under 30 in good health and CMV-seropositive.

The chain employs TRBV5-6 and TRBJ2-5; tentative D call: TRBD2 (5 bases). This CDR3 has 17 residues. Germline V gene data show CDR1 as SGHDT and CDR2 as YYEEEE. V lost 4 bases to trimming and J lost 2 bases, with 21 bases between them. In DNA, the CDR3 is TGTGCCAGCAGCCATTACGTTGAGGGTCCCTTTCAAGAGACCCAGTACTTC. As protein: CASSHYVEGPFQETQYF.

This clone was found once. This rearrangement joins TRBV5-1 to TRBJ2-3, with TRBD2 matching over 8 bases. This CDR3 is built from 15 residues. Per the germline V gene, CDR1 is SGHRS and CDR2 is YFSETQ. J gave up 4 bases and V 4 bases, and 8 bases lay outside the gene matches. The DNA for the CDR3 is TGCGCCAGCAGCCCAGCGGGGGCCACGGCAGATACGCAGTATTTT. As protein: CASSPAGATADTQYF. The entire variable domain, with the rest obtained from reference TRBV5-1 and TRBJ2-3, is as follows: KAGVTQTPRYLIKTRGQQVTLSCSPISGHRSVSWYQQTPGQGLQFLFEYFSETQRNKGNFPGRFSGRQFSNSRSEMNVSTLELGDSALYLCASSPAGATADTQYFGPGTRLTVL.

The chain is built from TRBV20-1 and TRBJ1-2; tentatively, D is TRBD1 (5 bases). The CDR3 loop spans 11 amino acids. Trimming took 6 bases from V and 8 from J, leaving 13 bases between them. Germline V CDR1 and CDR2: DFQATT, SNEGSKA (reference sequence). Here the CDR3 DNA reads TGCAGTGCCTCCCCGGGGGAGGGCTACACCTTC. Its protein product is CSASPGEGYTF.

CDR3 bases: TGTGCCAGCAGCTTACTCGGAATAGTAAACAGGGCGGGCGAGCAGTTCTTC. Its protein product is CASSLLGIVNRAGEQFF. V is TRBV13 and J is TRBJ2-1; a weak D match, TRBD1 (6 bases). CDR1 and CDR2 from the germline V gene are PRHDT and FYEKMQ (reference sequence). V was trimmed by 2 bases and J by 10 bases, leaving 24 bases between them. The length of the CDR3 is 17 residues.

The CDR3 DNA sequence: TGTGCCTGGAGAGGTGGGACAGTAAACACTGAAGCTTTCTTT. It encodes CAWRGGTVNTEAFF. The rearrangement links TRBV30 to TRBJ1-1, with 7 bases lining up with TRBD1. V lost 3 bases, J lost 2 bases, and 6 bases stayed unmatched. This CDR3 region has 14 residues. Per the germline V gene, CDR1 is GTSNPN and CDR2 is SVGIG (reference sequence).

The CDR3 coding sequence is TGTGCCAGCAGCCAGCCCTCAGGGAACACTGAAGCTTTCTTT. Encoded protein: CASSQPSGNTEAFF. This chain connects TRBV4-2 to TRBJ1-1; D call uncertain. CDR3 length: 14 residues. The ends were cut back, 3 bases at V and 1 base at J, with 9 bases in the middle. Per the germline V gene, CDR1 is LGHNA and CDR2 is YNFKEQ.

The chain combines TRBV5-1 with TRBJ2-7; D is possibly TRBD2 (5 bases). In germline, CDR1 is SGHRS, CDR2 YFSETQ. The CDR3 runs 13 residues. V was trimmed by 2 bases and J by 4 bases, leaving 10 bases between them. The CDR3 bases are TGCGCCAGCAGCTTTTTCCCGGGGTACGAGCAGTACTTC. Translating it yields CASSFFPGYEQYF.

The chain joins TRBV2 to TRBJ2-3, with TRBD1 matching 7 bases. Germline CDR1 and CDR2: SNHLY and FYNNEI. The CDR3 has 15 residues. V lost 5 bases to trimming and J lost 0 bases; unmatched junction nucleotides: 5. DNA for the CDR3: TGTGCCAGCAGTACGGGACAGACCAGCACAGATACGCAGTATTTT. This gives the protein CASSTGQTSTDTQYF.

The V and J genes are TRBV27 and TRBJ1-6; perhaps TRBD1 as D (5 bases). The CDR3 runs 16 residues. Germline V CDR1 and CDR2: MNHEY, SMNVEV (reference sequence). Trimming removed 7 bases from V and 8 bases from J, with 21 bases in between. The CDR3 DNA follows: TGTGCCAGCAAGATGACGGGACTCGCGGCGTATTCACCCCTCCACTTT. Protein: CASKMTGLAAYSPLHF.

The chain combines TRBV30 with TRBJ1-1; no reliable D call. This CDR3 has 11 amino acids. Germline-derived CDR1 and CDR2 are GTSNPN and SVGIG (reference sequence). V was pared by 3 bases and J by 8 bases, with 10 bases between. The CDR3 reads CAWRLTVEAFF. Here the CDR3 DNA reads TGTGCCTGGAGGCTGACTGTGGAAGCTTTCTTT.

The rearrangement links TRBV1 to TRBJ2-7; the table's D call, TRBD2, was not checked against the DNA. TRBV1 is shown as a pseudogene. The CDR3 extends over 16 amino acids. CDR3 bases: TGCACCAGCAGCCAAGGGGGGCCGGGGGGATCCTACGAGCAGTACTTC. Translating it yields CTSSQGGPGGSYEQYF.

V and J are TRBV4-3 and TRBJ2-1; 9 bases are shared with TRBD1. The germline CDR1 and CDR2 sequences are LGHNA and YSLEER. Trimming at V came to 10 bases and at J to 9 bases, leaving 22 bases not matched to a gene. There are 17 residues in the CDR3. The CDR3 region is CATPRNDLGQGISEQFF. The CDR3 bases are TGCGCCACCCCCCGGAACGATCTGGGACAGGGAATATCTGAGCAGTTCTTC.

CDR3 DNA sequence: TGTGCCTGGAGTGTACGAGGAAGCGATTCACCCCTCCACTTT. It translates to CAWSVRGSDSPLHF. This chain connects TRBV30 to TRBJ1-6; D is unresolved. Germline V gene lookup returns CDR1 GTSNPN and CDR2 SVGIG (reference sequence). Trimming removed 0 bases at V and 8 bases at J, with 11 bases between. The CDR3 length is 14 residues.